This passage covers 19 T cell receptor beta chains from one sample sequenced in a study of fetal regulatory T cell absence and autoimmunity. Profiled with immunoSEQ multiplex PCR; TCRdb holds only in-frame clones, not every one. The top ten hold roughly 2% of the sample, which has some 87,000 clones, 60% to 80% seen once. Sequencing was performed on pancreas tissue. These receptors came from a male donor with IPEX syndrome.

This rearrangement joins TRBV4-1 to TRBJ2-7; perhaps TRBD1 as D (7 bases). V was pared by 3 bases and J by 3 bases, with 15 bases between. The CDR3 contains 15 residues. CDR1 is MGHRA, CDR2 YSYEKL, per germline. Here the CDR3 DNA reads TGCGCCAGCAGCCATGGGGCAGGGGGAGGCTACGAGCAGTACTTC. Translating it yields CASSHGAGGGYEQYF.

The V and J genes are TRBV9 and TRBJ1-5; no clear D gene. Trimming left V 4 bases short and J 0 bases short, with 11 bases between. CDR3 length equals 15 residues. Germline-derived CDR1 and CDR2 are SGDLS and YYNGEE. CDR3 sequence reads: CASSRRGDSNQPQHF. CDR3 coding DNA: TGTGCCAGCAGCCGTAGAGGAGATAGCAATCAGCCCCAGCATTTT.

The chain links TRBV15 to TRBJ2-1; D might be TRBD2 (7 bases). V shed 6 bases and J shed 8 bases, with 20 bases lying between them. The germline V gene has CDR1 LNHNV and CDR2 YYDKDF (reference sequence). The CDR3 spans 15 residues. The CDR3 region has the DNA TGTGCCACCAGTCCGAGGGGGGGTGAGGTCGATGAGCAGTTCTTC. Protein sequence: CATSPRGGEVDEQFF. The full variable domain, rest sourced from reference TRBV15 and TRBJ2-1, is DAMVIQNPRYQVTQFGKPVTLSCSQTLNHNVMYWYQQKSSQAPKLLFHYYDKDFNNEADTPDNFQSRRPNTSFCFLDIRSPGLGDTAMYLCATSPRGGEVDEQFFGPGTRLTVL.

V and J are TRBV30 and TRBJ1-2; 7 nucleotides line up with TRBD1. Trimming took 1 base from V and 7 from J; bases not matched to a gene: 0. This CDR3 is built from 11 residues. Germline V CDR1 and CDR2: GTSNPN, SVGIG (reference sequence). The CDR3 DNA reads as TGTGCCTGGAGTGGACAGGGTGGCTACACCTTC. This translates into CAWSGQGGYTF.

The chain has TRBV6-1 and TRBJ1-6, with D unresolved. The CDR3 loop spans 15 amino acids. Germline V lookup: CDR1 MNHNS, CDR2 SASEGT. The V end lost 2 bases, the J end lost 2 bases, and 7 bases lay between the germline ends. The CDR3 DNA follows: TGTGCCAGCAGTGAACAGGTGCCCTATAATTCACCCCTCCACTTT. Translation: CASSEQVPYNSPLHF.

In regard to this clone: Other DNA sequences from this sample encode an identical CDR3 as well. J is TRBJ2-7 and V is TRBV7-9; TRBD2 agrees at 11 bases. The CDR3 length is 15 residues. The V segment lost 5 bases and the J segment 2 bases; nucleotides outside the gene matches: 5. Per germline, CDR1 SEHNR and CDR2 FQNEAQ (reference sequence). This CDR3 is CASSTGTSGTYEQYF. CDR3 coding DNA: TGTGCCAGCAGCACAGGGACTAGCGGAACCTACGAGCAGTACTTC.

Here the CDR3 DNA reads TGTGCCAGCAGTTTATTCGGGGGCCGGACCGGGGAGCTGTTTTTT. Translating it yields CASSLFGGRTGELFF. The chain combines TRBV27 with TRBJ2-2; D could derive from TRBD1 or TRBD2 (6 bases each). V was pared by 1 base and J by 5 bases, with 11 bases between. The CDR3 sequence is 15 residues long. Germline CDR1 reads MNHEY; CDR2 reads SMNVEV (reference sequence).

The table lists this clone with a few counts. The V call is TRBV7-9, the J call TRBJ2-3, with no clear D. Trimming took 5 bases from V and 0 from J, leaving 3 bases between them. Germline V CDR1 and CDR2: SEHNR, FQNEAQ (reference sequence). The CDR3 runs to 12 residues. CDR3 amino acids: CASSPSTDTQYF. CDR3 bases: TGTGCCAGCAGCCCTAGCACAGATACGCAGTATTTT.

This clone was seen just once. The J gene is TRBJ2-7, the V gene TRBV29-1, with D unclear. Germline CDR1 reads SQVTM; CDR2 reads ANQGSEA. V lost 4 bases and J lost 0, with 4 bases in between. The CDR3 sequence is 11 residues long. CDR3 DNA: TGCAGCGTTGGGGGCTCCTACGAGCAGTACTTC. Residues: CSVGGSYEQYF.

CDR3 DNA: TGTGCCTGGAGTGTCATGGGGGGGGAAAAAGAGACCCAGTACTTC. Protein: CAWSVMGGEKETQYF. The chain joins TRBV30 to TRBJ2-5; 7 bases fit TRBD2. The CDR3 consists of 15 residues. J lost 3 bases, V lost 0 bases, and 7 bases had no gene match. Germline V CDR1 and CDR2: GTSNPN, SVGIG (reference sequence).

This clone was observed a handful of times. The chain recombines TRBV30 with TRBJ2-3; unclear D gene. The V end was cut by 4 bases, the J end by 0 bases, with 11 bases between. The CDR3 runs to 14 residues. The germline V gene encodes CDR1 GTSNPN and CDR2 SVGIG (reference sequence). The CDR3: CAWNAVASTDTQYF. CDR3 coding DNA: TGTGCCTGGAATGCGGTAGCTAGCACAGATACGCAGTATTTT.

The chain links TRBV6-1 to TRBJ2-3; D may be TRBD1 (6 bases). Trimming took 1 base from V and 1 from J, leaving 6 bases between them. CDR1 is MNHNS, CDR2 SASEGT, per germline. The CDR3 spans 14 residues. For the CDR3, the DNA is TGTGCCAGCAGTGAAGGACAGGGCACAGATACGCAGTATTTT. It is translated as CASSEGQGTDTQYF.

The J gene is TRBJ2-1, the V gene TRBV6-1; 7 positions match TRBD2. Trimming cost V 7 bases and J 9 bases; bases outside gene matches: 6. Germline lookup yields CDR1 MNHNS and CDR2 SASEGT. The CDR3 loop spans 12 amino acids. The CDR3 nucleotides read TGTGCCAGCAAGAGAGGGGAGGGTGAGCAGTTCTTC. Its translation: CASKRGEGEQFF.

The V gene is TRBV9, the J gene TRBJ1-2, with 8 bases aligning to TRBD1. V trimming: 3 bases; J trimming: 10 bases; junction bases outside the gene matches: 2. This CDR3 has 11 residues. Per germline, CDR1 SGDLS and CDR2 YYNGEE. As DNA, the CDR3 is TGTGCCAGCAGCGCAGGGGGCGTCTACACCTTC. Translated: CASSAGGVYTF.

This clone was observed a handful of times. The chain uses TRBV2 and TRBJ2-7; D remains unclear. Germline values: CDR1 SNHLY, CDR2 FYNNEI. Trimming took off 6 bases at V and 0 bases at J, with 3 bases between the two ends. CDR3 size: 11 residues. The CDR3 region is CASSDSYEQYF. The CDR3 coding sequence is TGTGCCAGCAGCGACTCCTACGAGCAGTACTTC.

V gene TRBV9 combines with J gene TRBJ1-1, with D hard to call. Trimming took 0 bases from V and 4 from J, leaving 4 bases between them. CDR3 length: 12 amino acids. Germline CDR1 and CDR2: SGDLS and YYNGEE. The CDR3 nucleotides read TGTGCCAGCAGCGTAGACAGCACTGAAGCTTTCTTT. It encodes CASSVDSTEAFF.

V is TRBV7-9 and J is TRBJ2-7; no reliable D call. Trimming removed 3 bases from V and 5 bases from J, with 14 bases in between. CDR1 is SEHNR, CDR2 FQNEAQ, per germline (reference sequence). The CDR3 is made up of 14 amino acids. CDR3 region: CASSLTRISNEQYF. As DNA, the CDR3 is TGTGCCAGCAGCTTGACGCGGATATCTAACGAGCAGTACTTC.

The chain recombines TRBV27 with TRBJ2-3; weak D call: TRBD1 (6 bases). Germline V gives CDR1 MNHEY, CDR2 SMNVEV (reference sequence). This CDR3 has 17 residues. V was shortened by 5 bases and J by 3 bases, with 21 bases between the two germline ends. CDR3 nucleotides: TGTGCCAGCAGTCACCAACGACAGGTCCACTATACAGATACGCAGTATTTT. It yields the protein CASSHQRQVHYTDTQYF.

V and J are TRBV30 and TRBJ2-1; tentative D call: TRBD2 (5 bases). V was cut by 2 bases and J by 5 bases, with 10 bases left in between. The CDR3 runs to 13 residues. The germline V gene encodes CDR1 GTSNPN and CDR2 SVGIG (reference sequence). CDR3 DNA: TGTGCCTGGAGTTGGAGCGGCCACAATGAGCAGTTCTTC. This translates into CAWSWSGHNEQFF.